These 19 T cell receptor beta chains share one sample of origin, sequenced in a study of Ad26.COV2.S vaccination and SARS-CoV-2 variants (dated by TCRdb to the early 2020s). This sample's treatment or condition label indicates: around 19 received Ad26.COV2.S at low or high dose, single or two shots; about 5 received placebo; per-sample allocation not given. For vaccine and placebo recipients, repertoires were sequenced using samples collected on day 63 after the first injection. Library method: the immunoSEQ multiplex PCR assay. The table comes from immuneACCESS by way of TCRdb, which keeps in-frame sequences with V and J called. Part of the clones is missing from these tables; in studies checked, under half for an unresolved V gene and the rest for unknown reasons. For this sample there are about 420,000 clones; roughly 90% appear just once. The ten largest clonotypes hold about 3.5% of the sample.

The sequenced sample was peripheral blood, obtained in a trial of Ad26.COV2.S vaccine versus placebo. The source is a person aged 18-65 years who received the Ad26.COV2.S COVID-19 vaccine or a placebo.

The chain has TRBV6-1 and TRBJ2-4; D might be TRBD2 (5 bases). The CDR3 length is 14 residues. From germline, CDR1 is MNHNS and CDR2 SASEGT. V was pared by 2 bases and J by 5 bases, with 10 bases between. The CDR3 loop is CASSETFGENIQYF. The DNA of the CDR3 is TGTGCCAGCAGTGAAACTTTCGGGGAAAACATTCAGTACTTC.

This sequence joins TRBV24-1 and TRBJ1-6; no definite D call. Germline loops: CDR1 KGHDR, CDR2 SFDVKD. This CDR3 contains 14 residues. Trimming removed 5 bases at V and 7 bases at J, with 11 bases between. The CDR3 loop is CATSGASRNSPLHF. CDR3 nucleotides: TGTGCCACCAGTGGGGCCTCAAGAAATTCACCCCTCCACTTT.

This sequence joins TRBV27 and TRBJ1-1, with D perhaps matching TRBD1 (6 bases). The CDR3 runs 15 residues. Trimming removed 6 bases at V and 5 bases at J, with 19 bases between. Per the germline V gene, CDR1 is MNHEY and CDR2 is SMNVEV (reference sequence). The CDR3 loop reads CASSFSGLQGTEAFF. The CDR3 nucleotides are TGTGCCAGCAGCTTTAGTGGATTACAGGGAACTGAAGCTTTCTTT.

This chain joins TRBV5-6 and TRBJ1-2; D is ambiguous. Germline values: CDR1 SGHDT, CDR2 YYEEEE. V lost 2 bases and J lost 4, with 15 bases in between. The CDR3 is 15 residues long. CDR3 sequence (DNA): TGTGCCAGCAGCTTTCGGCAGGTTGATATCTATGGCTACACCTTC. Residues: CASSFRQVDIYGYTF. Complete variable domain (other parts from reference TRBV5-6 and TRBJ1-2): DAGVTQSPTHLIKTRGQQVTLRCSPKSGHDTVSWYQQALGQGPQFIFQYYEEEERQRGNFPDRFSGHQFPNYSSELNVNALLLGDSALYLCASSFRQVDIYGYTFGSGTRLTVV.

The CDR3 loop reads CASSLPLGGIGQETQYF. As DNA, the CDR3 is TGTGCCAGCAGCCTTCCGCTGGGGGGGATTGGTCAAGAGACCCAGTACTTC. The rearrangement links TRBV3-1 (or the pseudogene TRBV3-2) to TRBJ2-5; 7 bases line up with TRBD2. This CDR3 has 17 amino acids. Germline lookup yields CDR1 LGHDT and CDR2 YNNKEL (reference sequence). Unmatched junction bases numbered 13, after V lost 4 bases and J lost 2 bases.

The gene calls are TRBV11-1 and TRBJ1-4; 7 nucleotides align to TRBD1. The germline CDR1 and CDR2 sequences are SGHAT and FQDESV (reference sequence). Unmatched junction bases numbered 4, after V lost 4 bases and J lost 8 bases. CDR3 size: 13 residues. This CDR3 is CASSSDRDEKLFF. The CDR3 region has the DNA TGTGCCAGCAGCTCCGACAGGGACGAAAAACTGTTTTTT.

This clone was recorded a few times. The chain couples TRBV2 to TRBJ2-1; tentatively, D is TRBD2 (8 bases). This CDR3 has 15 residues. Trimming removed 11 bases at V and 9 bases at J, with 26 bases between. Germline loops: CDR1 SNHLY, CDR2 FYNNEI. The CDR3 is CAVRDSIAGKAEQFF. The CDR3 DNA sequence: TGTGCCGTACGGGACAGCATAGCGGGGAAGGCTGAGCAGTTCTTC.

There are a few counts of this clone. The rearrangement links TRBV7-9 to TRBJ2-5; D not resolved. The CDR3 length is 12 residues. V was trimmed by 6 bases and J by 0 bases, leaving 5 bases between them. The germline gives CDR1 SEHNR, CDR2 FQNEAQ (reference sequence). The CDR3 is CASRQNQETQYF. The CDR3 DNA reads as TGTGCCAGCAGACAGAACCAAGAGACCCAGTACTTC.

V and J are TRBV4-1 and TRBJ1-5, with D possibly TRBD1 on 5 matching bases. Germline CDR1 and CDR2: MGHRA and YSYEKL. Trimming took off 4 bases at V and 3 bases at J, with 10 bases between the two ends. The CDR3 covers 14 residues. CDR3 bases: TGCGCCAGCAGCCCCGGGGGATCCAATCAGCCCCAGCATTTT. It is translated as CASSPGGSNQPQHF.

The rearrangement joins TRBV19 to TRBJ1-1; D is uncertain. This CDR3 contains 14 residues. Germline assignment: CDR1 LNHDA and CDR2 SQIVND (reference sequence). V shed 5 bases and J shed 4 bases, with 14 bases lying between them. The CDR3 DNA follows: TGTGCCAGTAGTCCCCGTGCGGGAGGCACTGAAGCTTTCTTT. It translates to CASSPRAGGTEAFF.

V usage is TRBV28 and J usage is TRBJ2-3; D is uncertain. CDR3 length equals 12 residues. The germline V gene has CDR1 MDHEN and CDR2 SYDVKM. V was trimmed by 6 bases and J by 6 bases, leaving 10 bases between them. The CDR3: CASSVSGDTQYF. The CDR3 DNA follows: TGTGCCAGCAGCGTAAGTGGGGATACGCAGTATTTT.

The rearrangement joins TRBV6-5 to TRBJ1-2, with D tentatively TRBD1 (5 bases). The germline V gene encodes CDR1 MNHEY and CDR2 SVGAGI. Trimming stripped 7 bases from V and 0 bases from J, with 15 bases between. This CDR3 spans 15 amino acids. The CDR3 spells CASNPGAPANYGYTF. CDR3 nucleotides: TGTGCCAGCAACCCTGGGGCTCCCGCTAACTATGGCTACACCTTC.

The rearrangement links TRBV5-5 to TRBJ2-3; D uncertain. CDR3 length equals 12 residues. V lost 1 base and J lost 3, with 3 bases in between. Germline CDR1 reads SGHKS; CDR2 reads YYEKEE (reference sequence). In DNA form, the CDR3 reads TGTGCCAGCAGCTTGTGGACAGATACGCAGTATTTT. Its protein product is CASSLWTDTQYF.

The DNA for the CDR3 is TGTGCCAGCAGCCTGGGCGGGCTTAACTATGGCTACACCTTC. It encodes CASSLGGLNYGYTF. The chain combines TRBV9 with TRBJ1-2, with D hard to call. Trimming left V 4 bases short and J 1 base short, with 11 bases between. The germline V gene encodes CDR1 SGDLS and CDR2 YYNGEE. This CDR3 has 14 residues. The full variable domain, with the rest looked up from reference TRBV9 and TRBJ1-2, is DSGVTQTPKHLITATGQRVTLRCSPRSGDLSVYWYQQSLDQGLQFLIQYYNGEERAKGNILERFSAQQFPDLHSELNLSSLELGDSALYFCASSLGGLNYGYTFGSGTRLTVV.

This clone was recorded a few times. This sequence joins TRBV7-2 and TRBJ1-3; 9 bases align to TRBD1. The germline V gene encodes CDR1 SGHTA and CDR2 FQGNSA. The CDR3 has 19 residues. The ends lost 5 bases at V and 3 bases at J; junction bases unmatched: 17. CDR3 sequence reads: CASSPYDRDRVGSGNTIYF. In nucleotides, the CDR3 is TGTGCCAGCAGCCCGTACGACCGGGACAGGGTAGGAAGTGGAAACACCATATATTTT.

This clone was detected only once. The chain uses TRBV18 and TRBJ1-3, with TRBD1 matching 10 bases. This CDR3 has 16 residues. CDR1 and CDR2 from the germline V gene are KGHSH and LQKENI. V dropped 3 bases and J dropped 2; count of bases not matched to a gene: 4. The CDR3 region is CASSPGQGNPGNTIYF. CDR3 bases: TGTGCCAGCTCACCGGGACAGGGGAACCCTGGAAACACCATATATTTT.

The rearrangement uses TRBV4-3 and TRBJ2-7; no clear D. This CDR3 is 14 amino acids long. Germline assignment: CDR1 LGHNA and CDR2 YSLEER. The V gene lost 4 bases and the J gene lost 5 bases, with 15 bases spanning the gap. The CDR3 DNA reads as TGCGCCAGCAGCCTCGTAACCGCACACGACGAGCAGTACTTC. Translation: CASSLVTAHDEQYF.

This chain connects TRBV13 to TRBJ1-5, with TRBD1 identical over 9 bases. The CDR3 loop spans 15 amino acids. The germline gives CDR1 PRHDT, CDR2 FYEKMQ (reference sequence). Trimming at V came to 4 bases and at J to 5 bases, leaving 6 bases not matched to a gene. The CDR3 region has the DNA TGTGCCAGCAGCTCGGGACAGGGAAGGCATCAGCCCCAGCATTTT. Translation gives CASSSGQGRHQPQHF.

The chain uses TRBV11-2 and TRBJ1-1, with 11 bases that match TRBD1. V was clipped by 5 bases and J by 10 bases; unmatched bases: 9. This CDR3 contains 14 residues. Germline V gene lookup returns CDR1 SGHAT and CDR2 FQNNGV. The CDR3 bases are TGTGCCAGCAGCACCAAGCGGGACAGGGGGACAGCTTTCTTT. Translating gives CASSTKRDRGTAFF.